Following are 10 T cell receptor beta chains from one sample sequenced in a study of blood T cells in healthy people across ages. PCR was performed a second time for about 7 to 12 cycles using a sample-barcoded 5' primer and a J-beta primer mix. TCRdb redid the calling of the 5' RACE reads with MiXCR, one entry per CDR3 protein. The sample has almost 550,000 distinct CDR3 sequences, approximately 25% seen once. This sample also belongs to another study, concerning T cells of mothers and their children.

Sequences were obtained from blood. Receptor source: a boy aged 5-17 years in good health.

There are a few counts of this clonotype. This chain joins TRBV11-1 and TRBJ2-3; D is perhaps TRBD2 (6 bases). V lost 4 bases and J 0 bases, leaving 17 bases between the germline ends. This CDR3 is 17 amino acids long. Germline values: CDR1 SGHAT, CDR2 FQDESV (reference sequence). The CDR3 loop reads CASSYESRGTSTDTQYF. CDR3 in DNA: TGTGCCAGCAGCTATGAGTCCCGGGGGACTAGCACAGATACGCAGTATTTT.

This clonotype has only one observation. This sequence joins TRBV20-1 and TRBJ1-4, with unresolved D. The germline V gene encodes CDR1 DFQATT and CDR2 SNEGSKA (reference sequence). This CDR3 is 14 amino acids long. V was pared by 1 base and J by 8 bases, with 14 bases between. The CDR3, as DNA: TGCAGTGCTAGAGGAGCGCGAGGGTGGGAAAAACTGTTTTTT. Its translation is CSARGARGWEKLFF.

The chain carries TRBV4-1 and TRBJ2-5; D may be TRBD2 (6 bases). The J call may be mistaken, given a closer DNA end match to TRBJ2-7. Germline V CDR1 and CDR2: MGHRA, YSYEKL. The CDR3 has 14 residues. CDR3 sequence: CASSQDLGLDEQYF. The CDR3, as DNA: TGCGCCAGCAGCCAAGATTTGGGACTGGACGAGCAGTACTTC.

Notes on this clonotype: This may be a read error: a much more frequent sequence differs by one nucleotide. V gene TRBV6-4 combines with J gene TRBJ1-6; D is ambiguous. The CDR3 loop spans 15 amino acids. V gave up 0 bases and J gave up 6 bases, with 9 bases separating them. Germline CDR1 and CDR2: MRHNA and SNTAGT. CDR3 DNA: TGTGCCAGCAGTGACTCGACGGGCAGTAATTCACCCCTCCACTTT. Protein product: CASSDSTGSNSPLHF.

V gene TRBV7-2 combines with J gene TRBJ2-5; D is possibly TRBD2 (6 bases). Germline V lookup: CDR1 SGHTA, CDR2 FQGNSA. This CDR3 contains 14 residues. Trimming took off 8 bases at V and 0 bases at J, with 13 bases between the two ends. CDR3: CASSWSGYQETQYF. CDR3 in DNA: TGTGCCAGCTCCTGGAGCGGGTACCAAGAGACCCAGTACTTC.

V is TRBV7-9 and J is TRBJ2-7, with 8 positions matching TRBD1. J lost 2 bases, V lost 5 bases, and 11 bases had no gene match. The CDR3 runs to 16 residues. Germline lookup yields CDR1 SEHNR and CDR2 FQNEAQ (reference sequence). The CDR3 DNA sequence: TGTGCCAGCAGCCCCCGAGGGCAGGGGGCCACCTACGAGCAGTACTTC. Its protein product is CASSPRGQGATYEQYF.

A few counts support this clonotype. This chain joins TRBV20-1 and TRBJ1-2; 9 nucleotides align to TRBD1. The germline CDR1 and CDR2 sequences are DFQATT and SNEGSKA (reference sequence). Unmatched junction bases numbered 3, after V lost 0 bases and J lost 7 bases. This CDR3 has 13 amino acids. CDR3 nucleotide sequence: TGCAGTGCTAGAGAACAGGGGGCGGTTGGCTACACCTTC. It yields the protein CSAREQGAVGYTF.

On this clonotype itself: The junction and the germline gene differ at one end; a read error may be behind it. The chain joins TRBV20-1 to TRBJ2-1; D might be TRBD2 (7 bases). The CDR3 totals 13 residues. Per the germline V gene, CDR1 is DFQATT and CDR2 is SNEGSKA (reference sequence). In DNA form, the CDR3 reads TGCAGTGCCCAACCTTGGGGGGGCGATGAGCAGATCTTC. This gives the protein CSAQPWGGDEQIF.

This clonotype was counted a few times. This CDR3 is CAWRRTGQRETQYF. In nucleotides, the CDR3 is TGTGCCTGGAGACGCACGGGGCAGAGGGAGACCCAGTACTTC. V is TRBV30 and J is TRBJ2-5; D may correspond to TRBD1 or TRBD2 (5 bases each). Per germline, CDR1 GTSNPN and CDR2 SVGIG (reference sequence). CDR3 size: 14 residues. The germline V and J ends were trimmed by 3 bases and 5 bases, with 16 bases remaining between them.

The genes are TRBV15 and TRBJ2-2; 8 positions agree with TRBD2. The CDR3 runs to 15 residues. Germline CDR1 is LNHNV and CDR2 is YYDKDF (reference sequence). V lost 4 bases and J lost 7; bases outside the gene matches: 8. The CDR3 nucleotides are TGTGCCACCAGCAAGGCGCGGGAGGCCGGCGGGGAGCTGTTTTTT. It encodes CATSKAREAGGELFF. The whole variable domain, filled in from reference TRBV15 and TRBJ2-2, reads DAMVIQNPRYQVTQFGKPVTLSCSQTLNHNVMYWYQQKSSQAPKLLFHYYDKDFNNEADTPDNFQSRRPNTSFCFLDIRSPGLGDTAMYLCATSKAREAGGELFFGEGSRLTVL.